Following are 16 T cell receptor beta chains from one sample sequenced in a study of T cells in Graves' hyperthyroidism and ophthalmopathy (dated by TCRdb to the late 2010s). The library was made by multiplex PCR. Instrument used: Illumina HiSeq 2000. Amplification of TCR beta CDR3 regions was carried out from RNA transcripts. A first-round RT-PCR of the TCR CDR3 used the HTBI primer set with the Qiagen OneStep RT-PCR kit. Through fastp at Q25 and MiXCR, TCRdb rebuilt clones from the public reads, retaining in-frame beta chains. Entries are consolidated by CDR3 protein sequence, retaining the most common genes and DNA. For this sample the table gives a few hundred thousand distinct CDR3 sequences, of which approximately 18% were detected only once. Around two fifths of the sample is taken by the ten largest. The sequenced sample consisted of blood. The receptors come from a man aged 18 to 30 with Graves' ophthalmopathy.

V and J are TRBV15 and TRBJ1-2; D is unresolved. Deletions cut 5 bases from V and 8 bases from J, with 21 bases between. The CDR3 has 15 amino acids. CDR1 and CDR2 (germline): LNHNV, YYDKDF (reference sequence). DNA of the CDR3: TGTGCCACCAGCCCCCGGGTGGAGGCGAGGGAGGGCTACACCTTC. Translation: CATSPRVEAREGYTF.

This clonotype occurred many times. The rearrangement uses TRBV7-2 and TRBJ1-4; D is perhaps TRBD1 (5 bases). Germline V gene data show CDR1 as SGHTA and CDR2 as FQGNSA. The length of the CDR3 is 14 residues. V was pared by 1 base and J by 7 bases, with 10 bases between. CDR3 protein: CASSLGTFSEKLFF. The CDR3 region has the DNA TGTGCCAGCAGCTTAGGGACATTCTCTGAAAAACTGTTTTTT. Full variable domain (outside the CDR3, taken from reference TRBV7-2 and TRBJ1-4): GAGVSQSPSNKVTEKGKDVELRCDPISGHTALYWYRQSLGQGLEFLIYFQGNSAPDKSGLPSDRFSAERTGGSVSTLTIQRTQQEDSAVYLCASSLGTFSEKLFFGSGTQLSVL.

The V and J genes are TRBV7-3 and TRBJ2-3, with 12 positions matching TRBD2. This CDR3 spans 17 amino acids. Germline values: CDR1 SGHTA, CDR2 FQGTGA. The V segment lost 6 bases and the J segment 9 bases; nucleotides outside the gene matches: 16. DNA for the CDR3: TGTGCCAGCAGACCCCGCGCTAGCGGGGGGGCCAGGGAAACGCAGTATTTT. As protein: CASRPRASGGARETQYF.

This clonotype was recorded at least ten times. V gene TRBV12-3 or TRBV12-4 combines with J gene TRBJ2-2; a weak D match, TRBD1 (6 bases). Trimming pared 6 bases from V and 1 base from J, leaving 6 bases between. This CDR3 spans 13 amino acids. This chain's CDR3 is CASRQGNTGELFF. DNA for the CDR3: TGTGCCAGCAGACAGGGGAACACCGGGGAGCTGTTTTTT.

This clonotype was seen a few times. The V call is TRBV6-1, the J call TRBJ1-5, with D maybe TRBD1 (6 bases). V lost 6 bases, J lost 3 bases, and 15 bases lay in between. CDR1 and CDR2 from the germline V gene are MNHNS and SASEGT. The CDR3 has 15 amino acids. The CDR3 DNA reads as TGTGCCAGCAGCCCCTCGGACAGTACCAATCAGCCCCAGCATTTT. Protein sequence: CASSPSDSTNQPQHF.

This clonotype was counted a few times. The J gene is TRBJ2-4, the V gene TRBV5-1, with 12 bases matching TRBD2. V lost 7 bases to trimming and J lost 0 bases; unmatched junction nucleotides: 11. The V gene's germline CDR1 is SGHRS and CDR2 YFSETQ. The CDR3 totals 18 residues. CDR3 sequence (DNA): TGCGCCAGCGTACCCGGGACTAGCGGGTCTCTAGCCAAAAACATTCAGTACTTC. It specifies CASVPGTSGSLAKNIQYF.

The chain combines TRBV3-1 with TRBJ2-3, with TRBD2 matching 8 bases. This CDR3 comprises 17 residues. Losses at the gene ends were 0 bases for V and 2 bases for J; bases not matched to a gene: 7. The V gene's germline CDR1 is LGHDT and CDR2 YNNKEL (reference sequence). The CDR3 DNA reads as TGTGCCAGCAGCCAAGATGAAACTAGCGGATTCACAGATACGCAGTATTTT. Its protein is CASSQDETSGFTDTQYF.

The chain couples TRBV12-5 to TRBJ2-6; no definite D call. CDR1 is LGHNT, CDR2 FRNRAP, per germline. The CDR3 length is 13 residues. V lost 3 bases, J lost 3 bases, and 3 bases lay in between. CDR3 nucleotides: TGTGCTAGTGGTTTAGGTGGGGCCAACGTCCTGACTTTC. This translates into CASGLGGANVLTF. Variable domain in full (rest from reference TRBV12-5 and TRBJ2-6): DARVTQTPRHKVTEMGQEVTMRCQPILGHNTVFWYRQTMMQGLELLAYFRNRAPLDDSGMPKDRFSAEMPDATLATLKIQPSEPRDSAVYFCASGLGGANVLTFGAGSRLTVL.

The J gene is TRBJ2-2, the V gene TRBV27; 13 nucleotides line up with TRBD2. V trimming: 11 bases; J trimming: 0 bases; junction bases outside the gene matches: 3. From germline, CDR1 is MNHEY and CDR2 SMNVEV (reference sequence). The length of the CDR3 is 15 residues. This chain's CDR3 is CASGTSGANTGELFF. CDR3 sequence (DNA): TGTGCCTCCGGGACTAGCGGGGCGAACACCGGGGAGCTGTTTTTT.

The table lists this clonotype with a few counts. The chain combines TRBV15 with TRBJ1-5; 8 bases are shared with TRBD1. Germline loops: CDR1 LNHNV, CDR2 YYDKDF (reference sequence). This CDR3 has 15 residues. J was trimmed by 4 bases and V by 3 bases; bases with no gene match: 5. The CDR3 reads CATSRERQGNQPQHF. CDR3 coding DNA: TGTGCCACCAGCAGGGAAAGACAGGGGAATCAGCCCCAGCATTTT. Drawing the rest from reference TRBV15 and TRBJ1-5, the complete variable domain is DAMVIQNPRYQVTQFGKPVTLSCSQTLNHNVMYWYQQKSSQAPKLLFHYYDKDFNNEADTPDNFQSRRPNTSFCFLDIRSPGLGDTAMYLCATSRERQGNQPQHFGDGTRLSIL.

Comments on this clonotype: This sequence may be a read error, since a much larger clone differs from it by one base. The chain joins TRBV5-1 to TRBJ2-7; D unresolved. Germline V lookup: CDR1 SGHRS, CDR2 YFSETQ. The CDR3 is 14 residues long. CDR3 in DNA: TGCACCAGCAGCTTGGACGGGTCCTACTACGAGCAGTACTTC. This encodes CTSSLDGSYYEQYF. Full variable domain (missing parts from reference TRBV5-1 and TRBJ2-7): KAGVTQTPRYLIKTRGQQVTLSCSPISGHRSVSWYQQTPGQGLQFLFEYFSETQRNKGNFPGRFSGRQFSNSRSEMNVSTLELGDSALYLCTSSLDGSYYEQYFGPGTRLTVT.

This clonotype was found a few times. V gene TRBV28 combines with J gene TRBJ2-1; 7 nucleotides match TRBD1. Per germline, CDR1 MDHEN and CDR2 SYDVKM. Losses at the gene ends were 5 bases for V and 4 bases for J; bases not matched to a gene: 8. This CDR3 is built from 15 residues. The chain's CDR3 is CASSAPGQIYNEQFF. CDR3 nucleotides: TGTGCCAGCAGTGCACCGGGACAGATATACAATGAGCAGTTCTTC.

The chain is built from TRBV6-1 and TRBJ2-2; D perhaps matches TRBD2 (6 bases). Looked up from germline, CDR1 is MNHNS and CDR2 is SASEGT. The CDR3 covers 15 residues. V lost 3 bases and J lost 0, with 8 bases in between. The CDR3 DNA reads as TGTGCCAGCAGTGATTTAGCGGCGAACACCGGGGAGCTGTTTTTT. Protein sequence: CASSDLAANTGELFF.

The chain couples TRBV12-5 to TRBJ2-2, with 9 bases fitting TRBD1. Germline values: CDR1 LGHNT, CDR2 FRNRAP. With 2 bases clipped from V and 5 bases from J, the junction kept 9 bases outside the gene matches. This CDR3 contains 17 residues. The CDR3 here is CASGLSRTGDLTGELFF. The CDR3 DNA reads TGTGCTAGTGGTTTGTCGCGGACAGGGGACCTGACCGGGGAGCTGTTTTTT.

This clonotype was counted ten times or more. The CDR3 nucleotides are TGTGCCAGCATCCCCGGACAGCTTAATGAAAAACTGTTTTTT. Translation: CASIPGQLNEKLFF. The chain joins TRBV7-9 to TRBJ1-4, with TRBD1 as a possible D gene (6 bases). This CDR3 is built from 14 residues. V was trimmed by 7 bases and J by 4 bases, leaving 13 bases between them. Germline V gene sequence: CDR1 SEHNR, CDR2 FQNEAQ (reference sequence). The full variable domain, in which reference TRBV7-9 and TRBJ1-4 provide the parts outside the CDR3, is DTGVSQNPRHKITKRGQNVTFRCDPISEHNRLYWYRQTLGQGPEFLTYFQNEAQLEKSRLLSDRFSAERPKGSFSTLEIQRTEQGDSAMYLCASIPGQLNEKLFFGSGTQLSVL.

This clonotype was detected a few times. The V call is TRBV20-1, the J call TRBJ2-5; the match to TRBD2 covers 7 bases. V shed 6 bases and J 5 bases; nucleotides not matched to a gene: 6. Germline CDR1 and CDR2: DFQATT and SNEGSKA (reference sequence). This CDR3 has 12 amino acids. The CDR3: CSAAGRDETQYF. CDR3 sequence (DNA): TGCAGTGCAGCAGGGAGGGACGAGACCCAGTACTTC.